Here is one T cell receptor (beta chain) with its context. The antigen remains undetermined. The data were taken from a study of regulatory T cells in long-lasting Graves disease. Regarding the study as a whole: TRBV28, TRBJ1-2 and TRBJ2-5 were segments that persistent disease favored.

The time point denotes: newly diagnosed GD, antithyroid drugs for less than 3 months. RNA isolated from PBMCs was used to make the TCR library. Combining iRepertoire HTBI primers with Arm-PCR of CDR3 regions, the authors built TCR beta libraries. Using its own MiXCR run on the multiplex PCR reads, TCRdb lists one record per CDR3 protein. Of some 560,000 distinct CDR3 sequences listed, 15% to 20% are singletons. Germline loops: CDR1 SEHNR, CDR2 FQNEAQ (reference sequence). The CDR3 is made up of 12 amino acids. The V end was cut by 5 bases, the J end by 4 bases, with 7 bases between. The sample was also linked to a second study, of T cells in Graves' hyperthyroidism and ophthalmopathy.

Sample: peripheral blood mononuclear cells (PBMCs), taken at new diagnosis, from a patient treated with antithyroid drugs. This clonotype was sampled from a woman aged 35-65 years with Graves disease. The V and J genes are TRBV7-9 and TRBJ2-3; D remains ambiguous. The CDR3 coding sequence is TGTGCCAGCAGCGTAATAGCAGATACGCAGTATTTT. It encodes CASSVIADTQYF.